This TCR beta chain appears in the sequencing data of a study of blood T cell repertoires in COVID-19. Generated by immunoSEQ multiplex PCR, the TCRdb table keeps only in-frame clones and is missing some. The sample records roughly 160,000 clones, more than 70% being singletons. The CDR3 contains 13 residues. The V gene end was trimmed by 0 bases and the J gene end by 6 bases; junction bases not matched to a gene: 1. Per the germline V gene, CDR1 is SGHRS and CDR2 is YFSETQ. The sample comprised peripheral blood. The gene calls are TRBV5-1 and TRBJ1-2; 8 bases are a match to TRBD1. The TCR comes from a man aged 50 to 59 who had recovered from COVID-19. The CDR3 here is CASSLETGDGYTF. The CDR3 nucleotides are TGCGCCAGCAGCTTGGAGACAGGGGATGGCTACACCTTC.